This TCR beta chain was profiled in a study of CD8 T cells in Susac syndrome. When the RNA was reverse transcribed, random hexamers were used with an input of about 0.45 to 1 ug. TCR beta CDR3 was amplified by immunoSEQ multiplex PCR. This amplification extended across 54 Vbeta and 13 Jbeta segments. TCRdb re-called the immunoSEQ multiplex PCR reads with MiXCR, one entry per CDR3 protein. The data hold roughly 150,000 distinct CDR3 sequences, with roughly 94% observed a single time. The CD8+ and CD4+ T cells were negatively isolated, with the TEMRA cells enriched by FACS. This CDR3 comprises 12 residues. Germline CDR1 reads MNHEY; CDR2 reads SVGAGI. Concerning this clonotype: The junction and the germline gene differ at one end; a read error may be behind it.

This chain uses TRBV6-5 with TRBJ1-2; D gene unclear. This receptor was obtained from a human donor in good health. Sequenced input: CD4+ T cells from PBMCs. Here the CDR3 reads CASSNSNGGYTF. The CDR3 bases are TGTGCCAGCAGTAACTCAAATGGGGGCTACACCTTC.